The rows below give T cell receptor beta chains drawn from one sample of a study of blood T cell repertoires in COVID-19. Clones were sequenced by immunoSEQ multiplex PCR, and TCRdb holds only the in-frame ones, with some missing. The table has hundreds of thousands of clones, 88% seen once. Sequenced input: PBMCs or T cells enriched from blood (not recorded which). These TCRs come from a woman aged 40 to 50 with acute COVID-19. CDR3s include the opening cysteine and the closing phenylalanine or tryptophan. Fields, in order: J gene, D gene, CDR3 length, V gene, clone size, CDR3 DNA, CDR3 protein. The D gene is left open where the match is weak. A clone size is listed for some rows: how often the clone was seen (once, few, many), or a class if it is expanded.

J gene: TRBJ2-3; D gene: .; CDR3 length: 17; V gene: TRBV5-1; clone size: .; CDR3 DNA: TGCGCCAGCAGCTTGGGAATGTCAACATATAACACAGATACGCAGTATTTT; CDR3 protein: CASSLGMSTYNTDTQYF
J gene: TRBJ1-2; D gene: .; CDR3 length: 17; V gene: TRBV3-1/TRBV3-2; clone size: .; CDR3 DNA: TGTGCCAGCAGCCAAGGCTCCGGGAAAAACTTTAACTATGGCTACACCTTC; CDR3 protein: CASSQGSGKNFNYGYTF
J gene: TRBJ2-5; D gene: .; CDR3 length: 15; V gene: TRBV7-9; clone size: .; CDR3 DNA: TGTGCCAGCAGCTTTCCTCGGGCAGGGCAAGAGACCCAGTACTTC; CDR3 protein: CASSFPRAGQETQYF
J gene: TRBJ2-2; D gene: .; CDR3 length: 13; V gene: TRBV7-8; clone size: .; CDR3 DNA: TGTGCCAGCAGCCCACCAACTGCCGGGGAGCTGTTTTTT; CDR3 protein: CASSPPTAGELFF
J gene: TRBJ1-2; D gene: .; CDR3 length: 14; V gene: TRBV24-1; clone size: .; CDR3 DNA: TGTGCCACCAGTGATCCGGGGGATAGGTATGGCTACACCTTC; CDR3 protein: CATSDPGDRYGYTF
J gene: TRBJ2-3; D gene: TRBD2; CDR3 length: 16; V gene: TRBV2; clone size: once; CDR3 DNA: TGTGCCAGCAGTGAACTAGCGGGGGGTTCCACAGATACGCAGTATTTT; CDR3 protein: CASSELAGGSTDTQYF
J gene: TRBJ2-3; D gene: .; CDR3 length: 16; V gene: TRBV5-5; clone size: once; CDR3 DNA: TGTGCCAGCAGCCCGCGGACAGATACGACGACAGATACGCAGTATTTT; CDR3 protein: CASSPRTDTTTDTQYF
J gene: TRBJ1-1; D gene: .; CDR3 length: 13; V gene: TRBV2; clone size: .; CDR3 DNA: TGTGCCAGCAGTACAAACATATACACTGAAGCTTTCTTT; CDR3 protein: CASSTNIYTEAFF
J gene: TRBJ2-3; D gene: TRBD2; CDR3 length: 15; V gene: TRBV2; clone size: .; CDR3 DNA: TGTGCCAGCAGCGGACTAGCGGGGGCCCCGGGTACGCAGTATTTT; CDR3 protein: CASSGLAGAPGTQYF
J gene: TRBJ1-1; D gene: .; CDR3 length: 13; V gene: TRBV4-1; clone size: .; CDR3 DNA: TGCGCCAGCAGCCAGGAGGTGAACAGTGAAGCTTTCTTT; CDR3 protein: CASSQEVNSEAFF
J gene: TRBJ2-3; D gene: TRBD2; CDR3 length: 15; V gene: TRBV2; clone size: .; CDR3 DNA: TGTGCCAGCAGTGGACTAGCGGGGATCACAGATACGCAGTATTTT; CDR3 protein: CASSGLAGITDTQYF
J gene: TRBJ2-5; D gene: .; CDR3 length: 16; V gene: TRBV3-1/TRBV3-2; clone size: .; CDR3 DNA: TGTGCCAGCAGCCTGGGAAGTCACAGGGCATTGGAGACCCAGTACTTC; CDR3 protein: CASSLGSHRALETQYF
J gene: TRBJ1-3; D gene: TRBD1; CDR3 length: 15; V gene: TRBV25-1; clone size: .; CDR3 DNA: TGTGCCAGCAGTAAGGGACAGGGCCTTGGAAACACCATATATTTT; CDR3 protein: CASSKGQGLGNTIYF
J gene: TRBJ1-4; D gene: .; CDR3 length: 11; V gene: TRBV20-1; clone size: .; CDR3 DNA: TGCAGTGCGGGCACTAATGAAAAACTGTTTTTT; CDR3 protein: CSAGTNEKLFF
J gene: TRBJ1-5; D gene: .; CDR3 length: 13; V gene: TRBV3-1/TRBV3-2; clone size: .; CDR3 DNA: TGTGCCAGCAGCCAAGACCCTCATCAGCCCCAGCATTTT; CDR3 protein: CASSQDPHQPQHF
J gene: TRBJ2-1; D gene: TRBD1; CDR3 length: 15; V gene: TRBV7-9; clone size: .; CDR3 DNA: TGTGCCAGCAGCCGGACAGGGGAGTCGGGCAATGAGCAGTTCTTC; CDR3 protein: CASSRTGESGNEQFF
J gene: TRBJ1-4; D gene: .; CDR3 length: 11; V gene: TRBV20-1; clone size: .; CDR3 DNA: TGCAGTGCTAACAGATTAGAAAAACTGTTTTTT; CDR3 protein: CSANRLEKLFF
J gene: TRBJ1-2; D gene: .; CDR3 length: 12; V gene: TRBV5-6; clone size: .; CDR3 DNA: TGTGCCAGCAGCAACCAGGACTATGGCTACACCTTC; CDR3 protein: CASSNQDYGYTF
J gene: TRBJ1-4; D gene: TRBD1; CDR3 length: 14; V gene: TRBV6-5; clone size: .; CDR3 DNA: TGTGCCAGCAGTCCTACAGGGGACGGGGAAAAACTGTTTTTT; CDR3 protein: CASSPTGDGEKLFF
J gene: TRBJ2-1; D gene: TRBD2; CDR3 length: 16; V gene: TRBV4-1; clone size: .; CDR3 DNA: TGCGCCAGCAGCCAATCCACTAGCGGTGCCTACAATGAGCAGTTCTTC; CDR3 protein: CASSQSTSGAYNEQFF
J gene: TRBJ2-3; D gene: TRBD1; CDR3 length: 14; V gene: TRBV4-2; clone size: .; CDR3 DNA: TGTGCCAGCAGCCAAGGGACAGGGGTAGATACGCAGTATTTT; CDR3 protein: CASSQGTGVDTQYF
J gene: TRBJ1-4; D gene: TRBD1; CDR3 length: 17; V gene: TRBV5-8; clone size: .; CDR3 DNA: TGTGCCAGCAGCTCCAGTTTGTTGAAGGGGGCTGGGGAAAAACTGTTTTTT; CDR3 protein: CASSSSLLKGAGEKLFF
J gene: TRBJ2-2; D gene: .; CDR3 length: 14; V gene: TRBV7-9; clone size: .; CDR3 DNA: TGTGCCAGCAGTCGGGTGGGGCCCACCGGGGAGCTGTTTTTT; CDR3 protein: CASSRVGPTGELFF
J gene: TRBJ2-1; D gene: TRBD2; CDR3 length: 16; V gene: TRBV13; clone size: .; CDR3 DNA: TGTGCCAGCAGCATCGATAGCGGGGGGGCCGCCCAGGAGCAGTTCTTC; CDR3 protein: CASSIDSGGAAQEQFF
J gene: TRBJ1-2; D gene: .; CDR3 length: 13; V gene: TRBV12-3/TRBV12-4; clone size: .; CDR3 DNA: TGTGCCAGCAGCGCGGACAGAAACTATGGCTACACCTTC; CDR3 protein: CASSADRNYGYTF
J gene: TRBJ1-1; D gene: .; CDR3 length: 14; V gene: TRBV11-2; clone size: once; CDR3 DNA: TGTGCCAGCAGCTTAGGCCAGAATGGTACTGAAGCTTTCTTT; CDR3 protein: CASSLGQNGTEAFF
J gene: TRBJ1-4; D gene: TRBD1; CDR3 length: 18; V gene: TRBV4-1; clone size: .; CDR3 DNA: TGCGCCAGCAGCCAGTTACCTGACCCGGGACAGAATAATGAAAAACTGTTTTTT; CDR3 protein: CASSQLPDPGQNNEKLFF
J gene: TRBJ1-3; D gene: .; CDR3 length: 15; V gene: TRBV4-2; clone size: once; CDR3 DNA: TGTGCCAGCAGCCAAGATCTGGGGCCTGGAAACACCATATATTTT; CDR3 protein: CASSQDLGPGNTIYF
J gene: TRBJ2-7; D gene: TRBD1; CDR3 length: 14; V gene: TRBV5-1; clone size: .; CDR3 DNA: TGCGCCAGCAGCTTTGGGGACAGGGGCTACGAGCAGTACTTC; CDR3 protein: CASSFGDRGYEQYF
J gene: TRBJ2-3; D gene: .; CDR3 length: 15; V gene: TRBV6-5; clone size: once; CDR3 DNA: TGTGCCAGCAAAACCTGGGGGGGCGGTGAAGATACGCAGTATTTT; CDR3 protein: CASKTWGGGEDTQYF
J gene: TRBJ1-2; D gene: TRBD1; CDR3 length: 16; V gene: TRBV5-5; clone size: .; CDR3 DNA: TGTGCCAGCAGCTTGGCCCCACAGGGGGCTAACTATGGCTACACCTTC; CDR3 protein: CASSLAPQGANYGYTF